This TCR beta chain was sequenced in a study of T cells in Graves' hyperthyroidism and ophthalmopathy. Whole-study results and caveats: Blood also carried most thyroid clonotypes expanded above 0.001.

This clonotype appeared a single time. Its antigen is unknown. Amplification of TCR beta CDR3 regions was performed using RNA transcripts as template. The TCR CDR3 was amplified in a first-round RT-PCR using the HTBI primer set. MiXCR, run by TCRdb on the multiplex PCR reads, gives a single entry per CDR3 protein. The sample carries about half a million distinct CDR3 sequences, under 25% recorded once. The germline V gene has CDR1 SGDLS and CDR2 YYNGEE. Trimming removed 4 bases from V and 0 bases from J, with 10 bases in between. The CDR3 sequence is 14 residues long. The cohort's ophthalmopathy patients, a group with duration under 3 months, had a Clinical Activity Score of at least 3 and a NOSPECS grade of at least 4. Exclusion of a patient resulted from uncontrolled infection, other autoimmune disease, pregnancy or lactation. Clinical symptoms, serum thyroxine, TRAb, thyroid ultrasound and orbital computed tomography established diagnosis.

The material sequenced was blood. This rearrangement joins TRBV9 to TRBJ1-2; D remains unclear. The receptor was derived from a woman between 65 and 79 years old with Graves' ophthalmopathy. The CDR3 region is CASSPSYTNYGYTF. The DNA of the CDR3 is TGTGCCAGCAGCCCCTCTTATACTAACTATGGCTACACCTTC.